These 28 T cell receptor beta chains share one sample of origin, sequenced in a study of T cells in Graves' hyperthyroidism and ophthalmopathy. TCR beta CDR3 sequences were amplified from RNA transcripts. Initially, a first-round RT-PCR of the TCR CDR3 employed the HTBI primer set. One entry per CDR3 protein results from TCRdb running MiXCR on the multiplex PCR reads. The data show hundreds of thousands of distinct CDR3 sequences, about 17% seen once. What was sequenced was blood. Receptors originate from a woman in her forties or fifties with Graves' hyperthyroidism that later progressed to Graves' ophthalmopathy.

The table lists this clonotype with a few counts. V gene TRBV20-1 combines with J gene TRBJ1-3, with D maybe TRBD1 (5 bases). The V gene's germline CDR1 is DFQATT and CDR2 SNEGSKA (reference sequence). V lost 3 bases, J lost 1 base, and 16 bases lay in between. This CDR3 is 16 amino acids long. The CDR3 DNA is TGCAGTGCTAGGCCAGGCTCCAGGGTTTCTGGAAACACCATATATTTT. Protein product: CSARPGSRVSGNTIYF.

This clonotype was observed many times. V is TRBV12-3 or TRBV12-4 and J is TRBJ1-5; 11 bases match TRBD1. The CDR3 covers 16 residues. Trimming cost V 6 bases and J 2 bases; bases outside gene matches: 6. The CDR3 region has the DNA TGTGCCAGCAGCTCCAGGACAGGGGGCCGCAATCAGCCCCAGCATTTT. Translation gives CASSSRTGGRNQPQHF.

The chain carries TRBV29-1 and TRBJ1-3; D perhaps matches TRBD1 (5 bases). The CDR3 runs 14 residues. CDR1 is SQVTM and CDR2 is ANQGSEA in the germline V gene. Trimming pared 0 bases from V and 4 bases from J, leaving 10 bases between. The CDR3 bases are TGCAGCGTTGAAGAGGGGACCGTAGGAAACACCATATATTTT. This translates into CSVEEGTVGNTIYF.

This clonotype occurred once. For the CDR3, the DNA is TGTGCCTGGAGATACACCGGGGAGCTGTTTTTT. This codes for CAWRYTGELFF. The V gene is TRBV30, the J gene TRBJ2-2, with D unclear. The CDR3 runs 11 residues. CDR1 is GTSNPN, CDR2 SVGIG, per germline (reference sequence). V dropped 3 bases and J dropped 3 bases, with 2 bases sitting between them.

The rearrangement uses TRBV27 and TRBJ1-2, with 8 bases identical to TRBD1. This CDR3 spans 15 amino acids. Germline lookup yields CDR1 MNHEY and CDR2 SMNVEV (reference sequence). V lost 5 bases and J lost 4; bases outside the gene matches: 9. The CDR3 region has the DNA TGTGCCAGCAGTCCCCGGACAGGGTTAGGCTATGGCTACACCTTC. Translating it yields CASSPRTGLGYGYTF.

The chain has TRBV7-2 and TRBJ1-2; D not resolved. The CDR3 spans 16 residues. Germline V gives CDR1 SGHTA, CDR2 FQGNSA. With 1 base removed from V and 3 bases from J, the gap between germline ends came to 15 bases. This chain's CDR3 is CASSLEVGRIDYGYTF. DNA of the CDR3: TGTGCCAGCAGCTTAGAGGTCGGCAGGATAGACTATGGCTACACCTTC.

This clonotype has at least ten counts. The rearrangement links TRBV27 to TRBJ2-3; TRBD2 might be the D (7 bases). Trimming cost V 3 bases and J 4 bases, with 14 bases left between them. The germline V gene encodes CDR1 MNHEY and CDR2 SMNVEV (reference sequence). The CDR3 consists of 15 residues. The CDR3, as DNA: TGTGCCAGCAGTTTCTTCGGGGGGCGAGCAGATACGCAGTATTTT. Amino acids: CASSFFGGRADTQYF.

V gene TRBV20-1 combines with J gene TRBJ2-7; a possible D gene is TRBD2 (6 bases). The germline V gene encodes CDR1 DFQATT and CDR2 SNEGSKA (reference sequence). The CDR3 loop spans 13 amino acids. The V and J ends lost 6 bases and 0 bases respectively, with 12 bases between them. CDR3 coding DNA: TGCAGTGCCCTTGCGGGGAACTCCTACGAGCAGTACTTC. It yields the protein CSALAGNSYEQYF.

The chain joins TRBV7-6 to TRBJ1-3; TRBD1 matches 10 bases. This CDR3 is 17 amino acids long. V lost 7 bases and J lost 2; bases outside the gene matches: 11. CDR1 is SGHVS, CDR2 FNYEAQ, per germline. CDR3 sequence (DNA): TGTGCCAGCACCAACCCCCGACAGGGGGCTACTGGAAACACCATATATTTT. This gives the protein CASTNPRQGATGNTIYF.

The chain is built from TRBV5-1 and TRBJ2-7, with D unresolved. With 4 bases removed from V and 1 base from J, the gap between germline ends came to 12 bases. The CDR3 length is 14 residues. Germline CDR1 reads SGHRS; CDR2 reads YFSETQ. CDR3 coding DNA: TGCGCCAGCAGCAAACGGACGGCATCCTACGAGCAGTACTTC. This gives the protein CASSKRTASYEQYF.

This clonotype was seen only a few times. This chain joins TRBV5-6 and TRBJ2-2; D may be TRBD2 (5 bases). V gave up 4 bases and J gave up 0 bases, with 10 bases separating them. This CDR3 comprises 15 residues. The V gene's germline CDR1 is SGHDT and CDR2 YYEEEE. CDR3 sequence reads: CASSPGLTNTGELFF. CDR3 sequence (DNA): TGTGCCAGCAGCCCCGGACTGACGAACACCGGGGAGCTGTTTTTT. Filled out from reference TRBV5-6 and TRBJ2-2, the complete variable domain reads DAGVTQSPTHLIKTRGQQVTLRCSPKSGHDTVSWYQQALGQGPQFIFQYYEEEERQRGNFPDRFSGHQFPNYSSELNVNALLLGDSALYLCASSPGLTNTGELFFGEGSRLTVL.

J is TRBJ2-1 and V is TRBV10-1; a weak D match, TRBD2 (6 bases). V gave up 7 bases and J gave up 7 bases, with 14 bases separating them. CDR1 WNHNN and CDR2 SYGVQD come from the germline V gene (reference sequence). This CDR3 has 13 residues. CDR3 DNA: TGCGCCAGCAATGGCGGGGCGGGAAATGAGCAGTTCTTC. Its translation is CASNGGAGNEQFF.

Only a few counts were recorded for this clonotype. J is TRBJ1-2 and V is TRBV20-1; 7 nucleotides agree with TRBD1. The CDR3 covers 16 residues. The V and J ends lost 3 bases and 8 bases, in that order; junction bases with no gene match: 18. The germline CDR1 and CDR2 sequences are DFQATT and SNEGSKA (reference sequence). The CDR3: CSASPSGRQGMGGYTF. The CDR3 DNA follows: TGCAGTGCTAGTCCATCCGGTCGACAGGGTATGGGCGGCTACACCTTC.

This clonotype was picked up many times. This chain links TRBV7-2 with TRBJ2-5; D might be TRBD1 or TRBD2, each matching 5 bases. This CDR3 is built from 15 residues. Germline V gene lookup returns CDR1 SGHTA and CDR2 FQGNSA. V was clipped by 1 base and J by 1 base, with 10 bases between them. CDR3 in DNA: TGTGCCAGCAGCTTAGGGGGACGCCTCCAAGAGACCCAGTACTTC. Protein sequence: CASSLGGRLQETQYF. Drawing the rest from reference TRBV7-2 and TRBJ2-5, the complete variable domain is GAGVSQSPSNKVTEKGKDVELRCDPISGHTALYWYRQSLGQGLEFLIYFQGNSAPDKSGLPSDRFSAERTGGSVSTLTIQRTQQEDSAVYLCASSLGGRLQETQYFGPGTRLLVL.

Points on this clonotype: Mismatch with germline at one junction end may stem from a read error. V usage is TRBV14 and J usage is TRBJ1-1; unclear D gene. CDR1 and CDR2 from the germline V gene are SGHDN and FVKESK. This CDR3 region has 14 residues. The CDR3 here is CASSPNLLNTGAFF. For the CDR3, the DNA is TGTGCCAGCAGCCCGAACTTACTGAACACTGGAGCTTTCTTT.

This clonotype was counted at least ten times. The CDR3 protein is CASSRRQGAWNEQFF. Here the CDR3 DNA reads TGTGCCAGCAGCCGTAGACAGGGGGCGTGGAATGAGCAGTTCTTC. This chain uses TRBV3-1 with TRBJ2-1, with 10 nucleotides matching TRBD1. The CDR3 is 15 amino acids. Looked up from germline, CDR1 is LGHDT and CDR2 is YNNKEL (reference sequence). The trim removed 4 bases at V and 7 bases at J, leaving 7 bases unmatched.

In the case of this clonotype: With a much larger clone just one base away, this may be a read error. The chain recombines TRBV12-3 or TRBV12-4 with TRBJ1-5; 7 bases agree with TRBD1. The CDR3 is 16 amino acids. The CDR3 region has the DNA TGTGTCAGCAGACTAACAGGGGATCTGGGCAATCAGCCCCAGCATTTT. Residues: CVSRLTGDLGNQPQHF.

This clonotype was counted at least ten times. The chain joins TRBV5-1 to TRBJ2-1; no clear D. Trimming took off 4 bases at V and 8 bases at J, with 10 bases between the two ends. CDR1 and CDR2 (germline): SGHRS, YFSETQ. This CDR3 is built from 12 residues. The CDR3 DNA reads TGCGCCAGCAGCCCTACCATCGATGAGCAGTTCTTC. This codes for CASSPTIDEQFF. Combining the CDR3 with reference TRBV5-1 and TRBJ2-1 gives the whole variable domain KAGVTQTPRYLIKTRGQQVTLSCSPISGHRSVSWYQQTPGQGLQFLFEYFSETQRNKGNFPGRFSGRQFSNSRSEMNVSTLELGDSALYLCASSPTIDEQFFGPGTRLTVL.

This chain connects TRBV9 to TRBJ1-3; the D is unclear. The germline V gene has CDR1 SGDLS and CDR2 YYNGEE. CDR3 length equals 17 residues. V was pared by 1 base and J by 0 bases, with 14 bases between. The CDR3 DNA reads TGTGCCAGCAGCGTAATTGGTGCGGGCAACTCTGGAAACACCATATATTTT. As protein: CASSVIGAGNSGNTIYF.

This clonotype was counted ten times or more. The gene calls are TRBV3-1 and TRBJ2-7; TRBD2 matches at 8 bases. The CDR3 loop spans 16 amino acids. V lost 0 bases, J lost 5 bases, and 9 bases stayed unmatched. CDR1 and CDR2 (germline): LGHDT, YNNKEL (reference sequence). The CDR3 spells CASSQEPGLGIHEQYF. CDR3 DNA sequence: TGTGCCAGCAGCCAAGAGCCGGGACTAGGAATCCACGAGCAGTACTTC.

This clonotype has ten or more counts. J is TRBJ1-5 and V is TRBV6-1; 7 bases fit TRBD1. Trimming at V came to 10 bases and at J to 6 bases, leaving 15 bases not matched to a gene. Germline CDR1 MNHNS, CDR2 SASEGT. The CDR3 loop spans 15 amino acids. The CDR3 DNA reads TGTGCCACACTGACAGGGATGGGGCTTATTCAGCCCCAGCATTTT. It specifies CATLTGMGLIQPQHF.

This clonotype has a handful of counts. The V gene is TRBV14, the J gene TRBJ1-1; D is uncertain. Per germline, CDR1 SGHDN and CDR2 FVKESK. The V and J ends lost 1 base and 6 bases respectively, with 9 bases between them. The length of the CDR3 is 13 residues. This CDR3 reads CASSQVGFAEAFF. DNA for the CDR3: TGTGCCAGCAGCCAAGTCGGCTTTGCTGAAGCTTTCTTT.

This clonotype was counted ten times or more. The V call is TRBV12-3 or TRBV12-4, the J call TRBJ2-3; D uncertain. Trimming left V 10 bases short and J 4 bases short, with 12 bases between. The CDR3 totals 12 residues. The CDR3 protein is CANSRSPDTQYF. The CDR3 DNA is TGTGCCAATAGTCGGAGTCCAGATACGCAGTATTTT.

Points on this clonotype: One junction end does not reproduce the germline sequence, and a read error may be involved. The chain employs TRBV30 and TRBJ2-6; no clear D gene. The length of the CDR3 is 14 residues. Germline CDR1 is GTSNPN and CDR2 is SVGIG (reference sequence). CDR3 nucleotide sequence: TGTGCCTGGAGTGCCTACTCTGGAGCCAACGTCCTGACTTTC. This translates into CAWSAYSGANVLTF.

The chain carries TRBV20-1 and TRBJ2-7; TRBD1 agrees at 7 bases. The length of the CDR3 is 16 residues. Germline CDR1 DFQATT, CDR2 SNEGSKA (reference sequence). V lost 4 bases and J lost 0; bases outside the gene matches: 12. The CDR3 DNA reads as TGCAGTGCTACCCCGACAGGGCAAACATTCTCCTACGAGCAGTACTTC. This translates into CSATPTGQTFSYEQYF.

This clonotype has ten or more counts. The rearrangement uses TRBV5-4 and TRBJ2-5; no clear D gene. This CDR3 region has 12 residues. Deletions cut 0 bases from V and 5 bases from J, with 5 bases between. Looked up from germline, CDR1 is SGHNT and CDR2 is YYREEE (reference sequence). The CDR3, as DNA: TGTGCCAGCAGCTTGGGATATGAGACCCAGTACTTC. Its protein is CASSLGYETQYF.

The rearrangement joins TRBV5-1 to TRBJ1-2; 7 bases map to TRBD1. The CDR3 sequence is 15 residues long. Trimming at V came to 4 bases and at J to 8 bases, leaving 14 bases not matched to a gene. Looked up from germline, CDR1 is SGHRS and CDR2 is YFSETQ. CDR3 protein: CASSDSQGKVDGYTF. As DNA, the CDR3 is TGCGCCAGCAGCGACTCACAGGGGAAGGTGGACGGCTACACCTTC.

This clonotype was seen a few times. The chain has TRBV15 and TRBJ1-5; D remains unclear. This CDR3 is built from 15 residues. Germline V gene sequence: CDR1 LNHNV, CDR2 YYDKDF (reference sequence). V was cut by 1 base and J by 4 bases, with 11 bases left in between. Here the CDR3 DNA reads TGTGCCACCAGCAGAGCCTCCTCGGGGAATCAGCCCCAGCATTTT. Translating it yields CATSRASSGNQPQHF.